This T cell receptor (beta chain) was observed in a study of siplizumab effects on memory and regulatory T cells. Study-level points and caveats: The apparent diversity of naive T cells exceeded that of memory cells, and naive T cells seemed to make a major contribution to the alloresponse. Roughly 75-97% of proliferating CD4+ or CD8+ clones lacked a naive or memory phenotype that could be assigned. Proliferating siplizumab-cultured Tregs lacked confirmed suppressive function. Tracing alloreactive clones into unstimulated subsets worked for only a minor fraction of them.

Here immunoSEQ multiplex PCR was the method, and the copy in TCRdb shows in-frame clones only, minus some. Among under 95,000 clones listed, nearly 95% were seen once. The ends were cut back, 0 bases at V and 0 bases at J, with 9 bases in the middle. The germline gives CDR1 SGHKS, CDR2 YYEKEE (reference sequence). The CDR3 length is 15 residues. A single count supports this clone. Its target is not known. The sequencing sample was made of non-Treg CD4+ T cells sorted from blood. The TCR sequence derives from a human donor in good health. This chain connects TRBV5-5 to TRBJ1-1; D gene ambiguous. The CDR3 spells CASSLGRLMNTEAFF. The CDR3 nucleotides read TGTGCCAGCAGCTTGGGCCGGTTAATGAACACTGAAGCTTTCTTT.